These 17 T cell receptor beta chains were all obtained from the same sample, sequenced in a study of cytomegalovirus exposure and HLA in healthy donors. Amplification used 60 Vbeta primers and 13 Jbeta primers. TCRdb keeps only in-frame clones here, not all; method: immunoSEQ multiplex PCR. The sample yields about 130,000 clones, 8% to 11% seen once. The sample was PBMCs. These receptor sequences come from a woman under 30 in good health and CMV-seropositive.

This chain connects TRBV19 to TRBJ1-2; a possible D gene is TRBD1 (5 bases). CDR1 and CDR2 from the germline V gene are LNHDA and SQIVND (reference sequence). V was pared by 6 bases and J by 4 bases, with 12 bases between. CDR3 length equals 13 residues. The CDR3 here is CASRPDTAYGYTF. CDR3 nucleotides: TGTGCCAGTAGACCGGACACTGCCTATGGCTACACCTTC.

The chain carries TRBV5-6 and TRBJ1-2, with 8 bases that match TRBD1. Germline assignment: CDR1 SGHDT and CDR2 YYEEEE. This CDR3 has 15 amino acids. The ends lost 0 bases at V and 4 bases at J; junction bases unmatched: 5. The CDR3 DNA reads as TGTGCCAGCAGCTTGGGACAGGACAGGGTCTATGGCTACACCTTC. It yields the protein CASSLGQDRVYGYTF.

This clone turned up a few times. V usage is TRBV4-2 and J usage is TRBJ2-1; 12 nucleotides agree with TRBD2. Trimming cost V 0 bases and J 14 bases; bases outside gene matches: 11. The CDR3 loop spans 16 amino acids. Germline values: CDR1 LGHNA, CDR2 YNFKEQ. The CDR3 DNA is TGTGCCAGCAGCCAAGATCGGTCTAGCGGGAGGGCCGGTGAGTTCTTC. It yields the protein CASSQDRSSGRAGEFF.

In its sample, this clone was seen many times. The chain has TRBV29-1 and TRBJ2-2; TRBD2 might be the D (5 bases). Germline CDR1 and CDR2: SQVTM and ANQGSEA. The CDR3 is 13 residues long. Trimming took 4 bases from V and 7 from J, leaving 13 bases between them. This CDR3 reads CSVGSWSGGELFF. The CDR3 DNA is TGCAGCGTTGGGTCTTGGAGCGGCGGGGAGCTGTTTTTT.

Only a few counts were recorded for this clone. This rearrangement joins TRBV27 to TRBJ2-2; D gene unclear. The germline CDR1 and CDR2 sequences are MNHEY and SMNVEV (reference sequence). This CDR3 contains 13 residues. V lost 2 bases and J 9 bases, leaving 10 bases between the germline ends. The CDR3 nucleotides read TGTGCCAGCAGTTTAATGGCCCACCGGGAGCTGTTTTTT. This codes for CASSLMAHRELFF.

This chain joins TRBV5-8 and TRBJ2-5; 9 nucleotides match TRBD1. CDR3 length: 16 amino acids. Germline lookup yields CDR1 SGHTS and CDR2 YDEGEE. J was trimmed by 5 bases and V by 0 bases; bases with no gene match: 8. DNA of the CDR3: TGTGCCAGCAGCTTGGCCGGGACAGGGCCCAGGGAGACCCAGTACTTC. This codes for CASSLAGTGPRETQYF.

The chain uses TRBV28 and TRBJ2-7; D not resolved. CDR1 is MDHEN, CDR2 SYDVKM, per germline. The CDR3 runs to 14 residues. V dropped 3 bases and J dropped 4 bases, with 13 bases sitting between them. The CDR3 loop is CASSLRQPLYEQYF. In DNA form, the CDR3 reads TGTGCCAGCAGTTTGCGGCAGCCTCTTTACGAGCAGTACTTC.

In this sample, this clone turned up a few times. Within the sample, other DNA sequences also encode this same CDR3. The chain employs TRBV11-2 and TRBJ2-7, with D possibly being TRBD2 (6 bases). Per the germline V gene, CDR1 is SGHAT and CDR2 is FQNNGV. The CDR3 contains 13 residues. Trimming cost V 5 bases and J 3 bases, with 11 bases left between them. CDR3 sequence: CASSPGLVYEQYF. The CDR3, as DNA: TGTGCCAGCAGCCCGGGACTTGTCTACGAGCAGTACTTC.

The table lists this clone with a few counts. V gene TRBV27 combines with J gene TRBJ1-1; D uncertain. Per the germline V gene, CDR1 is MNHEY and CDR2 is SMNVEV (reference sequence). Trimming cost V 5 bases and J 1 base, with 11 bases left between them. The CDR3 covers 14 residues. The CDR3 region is CASSRSNPNTEAFF. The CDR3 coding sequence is TGTGCCAGCAGTAGGAGTAACCCGAACACTGAAGCTTTCTTT.

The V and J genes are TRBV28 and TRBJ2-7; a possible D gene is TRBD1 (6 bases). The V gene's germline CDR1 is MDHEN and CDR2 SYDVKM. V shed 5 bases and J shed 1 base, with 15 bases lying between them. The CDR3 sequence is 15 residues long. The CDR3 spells CASSVTQGLSYEQYF. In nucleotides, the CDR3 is TGTGCCAGCAGTGTGACTCAGGGGCTTTCCTACGAGCAGTACTTC.

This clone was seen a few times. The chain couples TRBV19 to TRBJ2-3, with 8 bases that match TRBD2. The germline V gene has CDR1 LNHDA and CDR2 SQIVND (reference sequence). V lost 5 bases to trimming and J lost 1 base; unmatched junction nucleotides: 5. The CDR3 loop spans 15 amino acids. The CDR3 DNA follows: TGTGCCAGTAGTCTAACTAGCGGAGGCACAGATACGCAGTATTTT. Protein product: CASSLTSGGTDTQYF. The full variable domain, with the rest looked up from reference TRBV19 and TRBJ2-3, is DGGITQSPKYLFRKEGQNVTLSCEQNLNHDAMYWYRQDPGQGLRLIYYSQIVNDFQKGDIAEGYSVSREKKESFPLTVTSAQKNPTAFYLCASSLTSGGTDTQYFGPGTRLTVL.

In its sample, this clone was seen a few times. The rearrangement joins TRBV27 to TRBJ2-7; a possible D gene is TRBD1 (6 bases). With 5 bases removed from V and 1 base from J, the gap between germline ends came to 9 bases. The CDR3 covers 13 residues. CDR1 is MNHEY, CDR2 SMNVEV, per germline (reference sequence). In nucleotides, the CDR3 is TGTGCCAGCAGTGTAGGGGGTTCCTACGAGCAGTACTTC. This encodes CASSVGGSYEQYF.

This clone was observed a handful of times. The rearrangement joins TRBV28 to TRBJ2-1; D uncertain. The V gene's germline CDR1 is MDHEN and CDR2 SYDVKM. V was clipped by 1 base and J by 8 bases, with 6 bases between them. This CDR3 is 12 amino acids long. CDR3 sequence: CASSLSRDEQFF. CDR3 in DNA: TGTGCCAGCAGTTTATCACGCGATGAGCAGTTCTTC.

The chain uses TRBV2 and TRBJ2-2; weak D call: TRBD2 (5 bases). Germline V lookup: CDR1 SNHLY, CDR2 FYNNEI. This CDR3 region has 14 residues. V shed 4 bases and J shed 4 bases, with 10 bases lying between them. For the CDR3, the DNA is TGTGCCAGCAGTGGGGAGCTTTCCACCGGGGAGCTGTTTTTT. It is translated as CASSGELSTGELFF.

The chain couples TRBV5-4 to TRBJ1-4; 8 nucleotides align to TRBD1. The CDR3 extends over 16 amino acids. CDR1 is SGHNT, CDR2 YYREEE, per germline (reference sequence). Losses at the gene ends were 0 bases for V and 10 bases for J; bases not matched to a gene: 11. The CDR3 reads CASSLGGQGFIGKLFF. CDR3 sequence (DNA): TGTGCCAGCAGCTTGGGAGGACAGGGATTTATTGGAAAACTGTTTTTT.

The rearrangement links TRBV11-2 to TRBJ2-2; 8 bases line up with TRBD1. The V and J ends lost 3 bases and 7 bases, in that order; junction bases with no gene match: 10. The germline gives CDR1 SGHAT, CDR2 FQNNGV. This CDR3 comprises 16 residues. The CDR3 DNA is TGTGCCAGCAGCTTCTTCAGCCAGGGGGCCGGCGGGGAGCTGTTTTTT. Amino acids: CASSFFSQGAGGELFF.

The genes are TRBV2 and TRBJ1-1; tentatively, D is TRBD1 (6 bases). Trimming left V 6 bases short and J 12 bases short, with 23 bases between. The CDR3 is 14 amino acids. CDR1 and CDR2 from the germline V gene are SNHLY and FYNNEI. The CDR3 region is CASRIHTGFFKSFF. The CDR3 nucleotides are TGTGCCAGCAGGATACATACAGGGTTCTTTAAATCTTTCTTT.